Given below is one TCR beta chain in context. What it recognizes is unknown. V was clipped by 0 bases and J by 9 bases; unmatched bases: 7. The germline V gene encodes CDR1 SGHRS and CDR2 YFSETQ. This CDR3 has 15 residues. The sample is drawn from a study of cytomegalovirus exposure and HLA in healthy donors. General observations from the study: The authors later found HLA-associated TCR beta chains more clonally expanded than equally common others. The productive fraction for most TCR beta V segments was about 87% or about 30% in an earlier analysis.

PCR used 60 Vbeta primers and 13 Jbeta primers. Assay used: immunoSEQ multiplex PCR; TCRdb lists only in-frame clones, some missing. Recorded here are roughly 54,000 clones; the top ten clones represent over 9%. This receptor was obtained from a woman aged 25 to 45 in good health and CMV-seropositive. The genes are TRBV5-1 and TRBJ2-1; 9 nucleotides agree with TRBD1. Source material: PBMCs. The CDR3 protein is CASSLEGQGVSEQFF. The CDR3 DNA reads TGCGCCAGCAGCTTGGAGGGACAGGGTGTGAGTGAGCAGTTCTTC.